The clone carrying this T cell receptor (beta chain) has more than one count but fewer than ten. The antigen remains undetermined. The sample's time point: newly diagnosed GD, antithyroid drugs for less than 3 months. Extracted PBMC RNA gave rise to the TCR library. This sample is part of a study of regulatory T cells in long-lasting Graves disease. Study-wide findings and caveats: Small numbers of samples may have cut accuracy. Among samples with persistent disease, TRBV28, TRBJ1-2 and TRBJ2-5 were favored.

The CDR3 is 14 amino acids. Germline values: CDR1 MNHNS, CDR2 SASEGT. V lost 9 bases and J lost 7; bases outside the gene matches: 11. Building of the TCR beta libraries involved iRepertoire HTBI primers and Arm-PCR of CDR3 regions. TCRdb ran MiXCR on the multiplex PCR reads and lists one entry per CDR3 protein. Of roughly 500,000 distinct CDR3 sequences listed, 12% to 15% are singletons. These data were likewise used in another study, on T cells in Graves' hyperthyroidism and ophthalmopathy.

The J gene is TRBJ2-1, the V gene TRBV6-1; 8 bases align to TRBD2. The input for sequencing was peripheral blood mononuclear cells (PBMCs), taken at new diagnosis, from a patient treated with antithyroid drugs. The sequence came from a woman aged 50 to 60 with Graves disease. The CDR3 DNA reads as TGTGCCAGTAAACCGGGGGGGGGCGGGAATGAGCAGTTCTTC. Its translation: CASKPGGGGNEQFF.